The rows below give T cell receptor beta chains drawn from one sample of a study of blood T cell repertoires in COVID-19. TCRdb's table, derived via immunoSEQ multiplex PCR, lists solely in-frame clones and lacks some. This sample has some 300,000 clones, with around 90% found just once. Source material: PBMCs or T cells enriched from blood (not recorded which). The receptors shown here come from a woman in her thirties or forties who had recovered from COVID-19. Each CDR3 is given with its conserved first and last residue. A D gene is named only where the DNA matches it firmly. A clone size is listed for some rows: how often the clone was seen (once, few, many), or a class if it is expanded.

TRBV30	TRBJ2-1	NA	NA	TGTGCCTGGAGTAAGGGGCACCGGTACAATGAGCAGTTCTTC	CAWSKGHRYNEQFF
TRBV6-2/TRBV6-3	TRBJ1-5	NA	TRBD1	TGTGCCAGCAGTTACTCGAAGGGGACAGGGGGCGATCAGCCCCAGCATTTT	CASSYSKGTGGDQPQHF
TRBV2	TRBJ1-6	NA	TRBD1	TGTGCCAGCAGCCCAACAGGGGGATCACCCCTCCACTTT	CASSPTGGSPLHF
TRBV7-8	TRBJ2-5	once	TRBD2	TGTGCCAGCAGCCCTAAGAAGATGGGACTAGCCAATAAAGAGACCCAGTACTTC	CASSPKKMGLANKETQYF
TRBV6-2/TRBV6-3	TRBJ2-2	once	TRBD2	TGTGCCAGCAGCGTATACCTAGCGGGAGGGAACACCGGGGAGCTGTTTTTT	CASSVYLAGGNTGELFF
TRBV11-3	TRBJ2-3	NA	TRBD2	TGTGCCAGCAGTCGAAGAGGGGCTAGCGGGAGCACAGATACGCAGTATTTT	CASSRRGASGSTDTQYF
TRBV15	TRBJ1-1	NA	NA	TGTGCCACCAGCAGAGATGCAAGGGGCTACCGAACCACTGAAGCTTTCTTT	CATSRDARGYRTTEAFF
TRBV18	TRBJ1-1	NA	TRBD1	TGTGCCAGCTCACTCTATTTGACAGGGAGGTTTCGCACTGAAGCTTTCTTT	CASSLYLTGRFRTEAFF
TRBV3-1/TRBV3-2	TRBJ2-3	NA	NA	TGTGCCAGCAGCCAGCTTAAGCGGACAGATACGCAGTATTTT	CASSQLKRTDTQYF
TRBV27	TRBJ2-3	NA	NA	TGTGCCAGCAGTGCCAGGCCCACAGATACGCAGTATTTT	CASSARPTDTQYF
TRBV14	TRBJ1-2	NA	NA	TGTGCCAGCAGCCAAGGCTCTCCGACACCATGGGGCTACACCTTC	CASSQGSPTPWGYTF
TRBV7-9	TRBJ1-2	NA	NA	TGTGCCAGCAGCTTTGGGTTGGAGGTCTATGGCTACACCTTC	CASSFGLEVYGYTF
TRBV7-9	TRBJ1-5	NA	NA	TGTGCCAGCAGCTCCCGGAGGGGTCAGCCCCAGCATTTT	CASSSRRGQPQHF
TRBV7-8	TRBJ2-3	NA	NA	TGTGCCAGCAGCTTACTAGTGGCAGATACGCAGTATTTT	CASSLLVADTQYF
TRBV11-2	TRBJ2-7	NA	NA	TGTGCCAGCAGCTTATCTCAGGTCCACGAGCAGTACTTC	CASSLSQVHEQYF
TRBV4-2	TRBJ1-2	NA	NA	TGTGCCAGCAGCCAAGTGGCGGAGAACTATGGCTACACCTTC	CASSQVAENYGYTF
TRBV2	TRBJ2-7	NA	NA	TGTGCCAGCAGTGAAAACAACTACGAGCAGTACTTC	CASSENNYEQYF
TRBV5-8	TRBJ2-1	NA	TRBD2	TGTGCCAGCAACCGAGGGCTAGCGGCATACAATGAGCAGTTCTTC	CASNRGLAAYNEQFF
TRBV10-3	TRBJ1-2	NA	TRBD1	TGTGCCATCAGTGAGTCGAAGTTCGGGGAACGGACAGGTTCTTTTTTCAGGGCGAACTATGGCTACACCTTC	CAISESKFGERTGSFFRANYGYTF
TRBV27	TRBJ1-1	few	NA	TGTGCCAGCAGTTTTAACTCTGACACTGAAGCTTTCTTT	CASSFNSDTEAFF
TRBV5-8	TRBJ1-1	NA	NA	TGTGAACGGGGGGCAGGAACTGAAGCTTTCTTT	CERGAGTEAFF
TRBV7-2	TRBJ2-3	NA	NA	TGTGCCAGCAGCTTAGGGGCCGGTTCAAATACGCAGTATTTT	CASSLGAGSNTQYF
TRBV7-9	TRBJ2-1	NA	TRBD1	TGTGCCAGCAGCTTAGCCGGGACAGGGGCTGGTGAGCAGTTCTTC	CASSLAGTGAGEQFF
TRBV10-2	TRBJ1-2	NA	NA	TGCGCCAGCAAAGAGGACAGTCGAGCTAACTATGGCTACACCTTC	CASKEDSRANYGYTF
TRBV19	TRBJ2-1	NA	NA	TGTGCCAGTAGTTCAATTTGGGGAGATGAGCAGTTCTTC	CASSSIWGDEQFF
TRBV3-1/TRBV3-2	TRBJ2-1	NA	TRBD2	TGTGCCAGCAGCCACCTGACTAGCGGGGTGTACAATGAGCAGTTCTTC	CASSHLTSGVYNEQFF
TRBV5-5	TRBJ2-7	NA	NA	TGTGCCAGTTCCCCGGCGGCAGAAACCTACGAGCAGTACTTC	CASSPAAETYEQYF
TRBV5-1	TRBJ1-1	NA	NA	TGCGCCAGCAGCTACAGATTGAACACTGAAGCTTTCTTT	CASSYRLNTEAFF
TRBV7-2	TRBJ1-5	NA	NA	TGTGCCAGCAGCTTCGAGCGCAATCAGCCCCAGCATTTT	CASSFERNQPQHF
TRBV5-8	TRBJ1-2	once	TRBD1	TGTGCCAGCAGCTTGTTCAGGACAGGGGCCCCAGGGTATGGCTACACCTTC	CASSLFRTGAPGYGYTF
TRBV4-1	TRBJ1-5	NA	NA	TGCGCCAGCAGCCAAGATCCCGCGTTCAATCAGCCCCAGCATTTT	CASSQDPAFNQPQHF
TRBV5-6	TRBJ1-4	NA	NA	TGTGCCAGCAGCTTGAGCCTTGGTGAAAAACTGTTTTTT	CASSLSLGEKLFF
TRBV18	TRBJ1-6	NA	TRBD1	TGTGCCAGCTCTCAGGACAGGGGTAATTCACCCCTCCACTTT	CASSQDRGNSPLHF
TRBV14	TRBJ2-1	NA	TRBD2	TGTGCCAGCAGCCAGATAAGCGGGAGCGCCTCCTACAATGAGCAGTTCTTC	CASSQISGSASYNEQFF
TRBV11-2	TRBJ1-5	NA	NA	TGTGCCAGCAGCTTAGAAGGCGGTTATCAGCCCCAGCATTTT	CASSLEGGYQPQHF
TRBV4-1	TRBJ1-1	NA	TRBD1	TGCGCCAGCAGCCATCCGGGACAGGGTACTGAAGCTTTCTTT	CASSHPGQGTEAFF
TRBV5-1	TRBJ2-3	NA	TRBD2	TGCGCCAGCAGCTTGGTTGCTAGCGGGGGGGCGTCGTCAGATACGCAGTATTTT	CASSLVASGGASSDTQYF
TRBV14	TRBJ2-7	NA	TRBD1	TGTGCCAGCAGCCCGACTTTAGGGACAGGGGGCCGGAGTATGTACGAGCAGTACTTC	CASSPTLGTGGRSMYEQYF
TRBV5-1	TRBJ2-5	few	NA	TGCGCCAGCAGCCCGGGACAAGAGACCCAGTACTTC	CASSPGQETQYF
TRBV6-5	TRBJ2-1	NA	TRBD2	TGTGCCAGCAGGGTAGCGGGACGCGACTATGAGCAGTTCTTC	CASRVAGRDYEQFF
TRBV6-5	TRBJ1-2	NA	NA	TGTGCCAGCAGTTACACGGGTACGGACAGCTCCTACGGCTACACCTTC	CASSYTGTDSSYGYTF
TRBV11-2	TRBJ2-7	NA	NA	TGTGCCAGCAGCTTAGTCGGAGGACTATCCGACGAGCAGTACTTC	CASSLVGGLSDEQYF
TRBV6-2/TRBV6-3	TRBJ2-4	NA	NA	TGTGCCAGCAGTTACGGTTCCGGGGGATCGTGGAACATTCAGTACTTC	CASSYGSGGSWNIQYF
TRBV5-4	TRBJ2-2	NA	NA	TGTGCCAGCAGCTTGGTACAGGGTGTGAACACCGGGGAGCTGTTTTTT	CASSLVQGVNTGELFF
TRBV7-2	TRBJ2-4	NA	NA	TGTGCCAGCAGCTTAGCGCGGGACGTGGACATTCAGTACTTC	CASSLARDVDIQYF
TRBV6-5	TRBJ1-2	NA	NA	TGTGCCAGCAGTAAGGGACTGACTAACTATGGCTACACCTTC	CASSKGLTNYGYTF
TRBV2	TRBJ1-5	NA	TRBD1	TGTGCCAGCAGTGGTGGACAGGGAGAGCAGCCCCAGCATTTT	CASSGGQGEQPQHF
TRBV5-1	TRBJ1-1	NA	TRBD1	TGCGCCAGCAGCTTGCAAGGACAGGGGGCCGTCACTGAAGCTTTCTTT	CASSLQGQGAVTEAFF
TRBV7-2	TRBJ2-7	NA	TRBD2	TGTGCCAGCAGCCTAACCGGGGGGGCCCCCTACGAGCAGTACTTC	CASSLTGGAPYEQYF
TRBV6-5	TRBJ2-3	NA	TRBD2	TGTGCCAGCAGGGCGGCGGGGGGTGCAGATACGCAGTATTTT	CASRAAGGADTQYF
TRBV30	TRBJ2-7	NA	TRBD1	TGTGCCTGGAGCTCGGGACAGGGGGCCTACGAGCAGTACTTC	CAWSSGQGAYEQYF
TRBV9	TRBJ2-7	NA	TRBD1	TGTGCCAGCAGCGTAGCTGTTGGACAGGGGTACGAGCAGTACTTC	CASSVAVGQGYEQYF
TRBV10-2	TRBJ1-6	few	NA	TGCGCCAGCAGTGACAGGGATTCACCCCTCCACTTT	CASSDRDSPLHF